This is a list of T cell receptor beta chains from one sample in a study of Graves' ophthalmopathy and Graves' hyperthyroidism. TCRdb itself ran the multiplex PCR reads through MiXCR, one entry per CDR3 protein. The table lists 900,000 to 1,200,000 distinct CDR3 sequences, about 38% of them singletons, with over 8.5% in the top ten. Source material: peripheral blood or thyroid tissue (not recorded which). These receptors came from an adult man with Graves' hyperthyroidism. The CDR3 runs from the conserved cysteine through the conserved F or W. A D gene is named only where the DNA matches it firmly. Not every row has a clone size; where given, it reads once, few, many or a size class.

V gene: TRBV10-3
clone size: -
D gene: -
J gene: TRBJ1-5
CDR3 DNA: TGTGCCATCGAGACAGGACATAGCAATCAGCCCCAGCATTTT
CDR3 protein: CAIETGHSNQPQHF

V gene: TRBV29-1
clone size: many
D gene: -
J gene: TRBJ2-7
CDR3 DNA: TGCAGCGTTGCGAGCTGGCAGGGAAGCTCCTACGAGCAGTACTTC
CDR3 protein: CSVASWQGSSYEQYF

V gene: TRBV29-1
clone size: many
D gene: -
J gene: TRBJ1-3
CDR3 DNA: TGCAGCGTTGAAGATCGGGGCCACTCTGGAAACACCATATATTTT
CDR3 protein: CSVEDRGHSGNTIYF

V gene: TRBV9
clone size: many
D gene: -
J gene: TRBJ2-7
CDR3 DNA: TGTGCCAGCAGCGGGGATGTGACAGACTCGTCGGGCGAGCAGTACTTC
CDR3 protein: CASSGDVTDSSGEQYF

V gene: TRBV9
clone size: many
D gene: -
J gene: TRBJ2-5
CDR3 DNA: TGTGCCAGCAGCGTAGGGACCGGACGAGAGACCCAGTACTTC
CDR3 protein: CASSVGTGRETQYF

V gene: TRBV12-3/TRBV12-4
clone size: few
D gene: TRBD1
J gene: TRBJ2-5
CDR3 DNA: TGTGCCAGCAGTTTTGGACAGGGACTCCAAGAGACCCAGTACTTC
CDR3 protein: CASSFGQGLQETQYF

V gene: TRBV20-1
clone size: many
D gene: -
J gene: TRBJ1-4
CDR3 DNA: TGCAGTGCTAGGAGGGATGTGTCTAATGAAAAACTGTTTTTT
CDR3 protein: CSARRDVSNEKLFF

V gene: TRBV7-9
clone size: -
D gene: -
J gene: TRBJ1-6
CDR3 DNA: TGTGCCAGCACCCCCGGACATGCTACAAATTCACCCCTCCACTTT
CDR3 protein: CASTPGHATNSPLHF

V gene: TRBV30
clone size: few
D gene: -
J gene: TRBJ1-1
CDR3 DNA: TGTGCCTGGAGTCGAGGGCTGACCGCAGCTTTCTTT
CDR3 protein: CAWSRGLTAAFF

V gene: TRBV7-9
clone size: many
D gene: TRBD2
J gene: TRBJ2-5
CDR3 DNA: TGTGCCAGCAGCCAGGGACTAGCCCAAGAGACCCAGTACTTC
CDR3 protein: CASSQGLAQETQYF

V gene: TRBV29-1
clone size: many
D gene: -
J gene: TRBJ1-6
CDR3 DNA: TGCAGCGTCGCTATCAGGGGTGAAGGGAATTCACCCCTCCACTTT
CDR3 protein: CSVAIRGEGNSPLHF

V gene: TRBV11-2
clone size: many
D gene: -
J gene: TRBJ1-1
CDR3 DNA: TGTGCCAGCAGCCTACAGGACGGTGGGACTGAAGCTTTCTTT
CDR3 protein: CASSLQDGGTEAFF

V gene: TRBV7-6
clone size: many
D gene: TRBD2
J gene: TRBJ2-7
CDR3 DNA: TGTGCCAGCAGCTTAGTGCGACTAGCGGGAGTATACGAGCAGTACTTC
CDR3 protein: CASSLVRLAGVYEQYF

V gene: TRBV29-1
clone size: -
D gene: -
J gene: TRBJ1-1
CDR3 DNA: TGCAGGGCTGCGGGGAACACTGAAGCTTTCTTT
CDR3 protein: CRAAGNTEAFF

V gene: TRBV19
clone size: -
D gene: -
J gene: TRBJ2-2
CDR3 DNA: TGTGCCAGTAGTATAGTCGGCGGGAACACCGGGGAGCTGTTTTTT
CDR3 protein: CASSIVGGNTGELFF

V gene: TRBV10-3
clone size: -
D gene: -
J gene: TRBJ2-7
CDR3 DNA: TGTGCCAGCTCACCACGCCAGGGGCAGGACGAGCAGTACTTC
CDR3 protein: CASSPRQGQDEQYF

V gene: TRBV2
clone size: many
D gene: TRBD1
J gene: TRBJ1-5
CDR3 DNA: TGTGCCAACAGTGGAAGCTGGCAGGGGGATCAGCCCCAGCATTTT
CDR3 protein: CANSGSWQGDQPQHF

V gene: TRBV12-3/TRBV12-4
clone size: -
D gene: -
J gene: TRBJ2-7
CDR3 DNA: TGTGCCAGCAGTTTAATGAAGGGAACAGGGACCTCCTACGAGCAGTACTTC
CDR3 protein: CASSLMKGTGTSYEQYF

V gene: TRBV7-7
clone size: many
D gene: -
J gene: TRBJ2-5
CDR3 DNA: TGTGCCAGCAGCGATTACTACCAAGAGACCCAGTACTTC
CDR3 protein: CASSDYYQETQYF

V gene: TRBV28
clone size: -
D gene: -
J gene: TRBJ2-7
CDR3 DNA: TGTGCCAGCGGGCCAGACATATGGGAGCAGTACTTC
CDR3 protein: CASGPDIWEQYF

V gene: TRBV12-3/TRBV12-4
clone size: many
D gene: TRBD1
J gene: TRBJ1-2
CDR3 DNA: TGTGCCAGCAGTCGTCCGGGACAGGGTACCTATGGCTACACCTTC
CDR3 protein: CASSRPGQGTYGYTF

V gene: TRBV3-1
clone size: -
D gene: TRBD1
J gene: TRBJ1-6
CDR3 DNA: TGTGCCAACAGCCGGGAACAGGGGGGTCTTGATTCACCCCTCCACTTT
CDR3 protein: CANSREQGGLDSPLHF

V gene: TRBV5-1
clone size: once
D gene: -
J gene: TRBJ2-5
CDR3 DNA: TGCGCCAGCAGCGCGGATGCTCACTCCTACGAGACCCAGTACTTC
CDR3 protein: CASSADAHSYETQYF

V gene: TRBV20-1
clone size: -
D gene: -
J gene: TRBJ1-1
CDR3 DNA: TGCAGTGCTAGAGACTCTATCCGGGTATCAGGAGATGAAGCTTTCTTT
CDR3 protein: CSARDSIRVSGDEAFF

V gene: TRBV4-1
clone size: many
D gene: -
J gene: TRBJ1-4
CDR3 DNA: TGCGCCAGCAGCCCCCGAGCTGGGGAAAAACTGTTTTTT
CDR3 protein: CASSPRAGEKLFF

V gene: TRBV7-2
clone size: many
D gene: TRBD1
J gene: TRBJ1-5
CDR3 DNA: TGTGCCAGCAGCAACAGGGGGGATCAGCCCCAGCATTTT
CDR3 protein: CASSNRGDQPQHF

V gene: TRBV29-1
clone size: -
D gene: TRBD1
J gene: TRBJ1-1
CDR3 DNA: TGCAGCGTGACAGGGCGGAGTAGCACTGAAGCTTTCTTT
CDR3 protein: CSVTGRSSTEAFF

V gene: TRBV3-1
clone size: -
D gene: TRBD2
J gene: TRBJ2-5
CDR3 DNA: TGTGCCAGCAGCCAAGATTATGGGACTAGCGTACAAGAGACCCAGTACTTC
CDR3 protein: CASSQDYGTSVQETQYF

V gene: TRBV5-4
clone size: few
D gene: -
J gene: TRBJ1-2
CDR3 DNA: TGTGCCAGCAGCTTACAAAATAACTATGGCTACACCTTC
CDR3 protein: CASSLQNNYGYTF

V gene: TRBV5-5
clone size: many
D gene: -
J gene: TRBJ2-7
CDR3 DNA: TGTGCCAGCAGCTTGGGGCTATGGGACTACGAGCAGTACTTC
CDR3 protein: CASSLGLWDYEQYF

V gene: TRBV20-1
clone size: many
D gene: -
J gene: TRBJ1-2
CDR3 DNA: TGCAGTCACTCGAATACCAGGGTGGGCTATGGCTACACCTTC
CDR3 protein: CSHSNTRVGYGYTF

V gene: TRBV7-9
clone size: -
D gene: TRBD1
J gene: TRBJ1-6
CDR3 DNA: TGTGCCAGCAGCTTAAGACAGGGAGAAGGTTCACCCCTCCACTTT
CDR3 protein: CASSLRQGEGSPLHF

V gene: TRBV5-1
clone size: few
D gene: -
J gene: TRBJ2-7
CDR3 DNA: TGCGCCAGCAGACAAGCGCGACAGGCCAACTACGAGCAGTACTTC
CDR3 protein: CASRQARQANYEQYF

V gene: TRBV29-1
clone size: few
D gene: -
J gene: TRBJ2-5
CDR3 DNA: TGCAGTGCTAAGGGGGCTAGCGGAGAGACCCAGTACTTC
CDR3 protein: CSAKGASGETQYF

V gene: TRBV6-5
clone size: few
D gene: -
J gene: TRBJ1-2
CDR3 DNA: TGTGCCAGCACAAAGGCAGGGCATGGCTACACCTTC
CDR3 protein: CASTKAGHGYTF

V gene: TRBV6-5
clone size: once
D gene: TRBD2
J gene: TRBJ2-5
CDR3 DNA: TGTGCCAGCGGCAGAGCGGGAATGGCTGAGACCCAGTACTTC
CDR3 protein: CASGRAGMAETQYF

V gene: TRBV7-3
clone size: many
D gene: -
J gene: TRBJ1-6
CDR3 DNA: TGTGCCAGCAGCTCTACGATTCATTCACCCCTCCACTTT
CDR3 protein: CASSSTIHSPLHF

V gene: TRBV5-1
clone size: few
D gene: -
J gene: TRBJ1-1
CDR3 DNA: TGCGCCAGCAGCTTGGCCCAAATGAGACAACAAAACACTGAAGCTTTCTTT
CDR3 protein: CASSLAQMRQQNTEAFF